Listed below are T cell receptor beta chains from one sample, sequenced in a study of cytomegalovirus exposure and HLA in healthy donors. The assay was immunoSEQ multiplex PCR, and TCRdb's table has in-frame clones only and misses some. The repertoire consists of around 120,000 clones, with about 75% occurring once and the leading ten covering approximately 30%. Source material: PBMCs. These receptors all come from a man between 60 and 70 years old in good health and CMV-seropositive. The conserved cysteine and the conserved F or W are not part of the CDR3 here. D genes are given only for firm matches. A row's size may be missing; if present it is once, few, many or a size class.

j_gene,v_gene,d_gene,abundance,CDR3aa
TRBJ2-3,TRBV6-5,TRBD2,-,ASSRLAGEADTQY
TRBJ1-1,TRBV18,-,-,ASSSNSRTAENTEAF
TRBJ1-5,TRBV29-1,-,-,SVVQGNQPQH
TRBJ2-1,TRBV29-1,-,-,SVEGVVGKLYNEQF
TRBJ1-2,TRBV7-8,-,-,ASSPLRWHQDGYT
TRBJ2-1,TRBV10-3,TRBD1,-,AISPDRGRDYNEQF
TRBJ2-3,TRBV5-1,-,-,ASRYDFTDTQY
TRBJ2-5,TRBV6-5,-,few,ASSYSGLGDGTQY
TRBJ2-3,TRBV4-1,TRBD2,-,ASSQQSVGLAGGRTDTQY
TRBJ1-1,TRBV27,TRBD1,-,ASSPGGTEAF
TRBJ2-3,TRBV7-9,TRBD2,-,ASTLGSGGEDTQY
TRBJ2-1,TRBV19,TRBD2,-,ASSKYLADAYNEQF
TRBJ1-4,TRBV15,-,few,ATSRDAAGEKLF
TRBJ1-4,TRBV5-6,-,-,ASSLAVEGINEKLF
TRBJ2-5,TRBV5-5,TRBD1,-,ASSSNRGLTETQY
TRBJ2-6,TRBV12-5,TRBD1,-,ASGPGQESSGANVLT
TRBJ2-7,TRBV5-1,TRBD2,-,ASSTTGLDPKTEY
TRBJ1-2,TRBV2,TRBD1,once,ASRDRGANYGYT
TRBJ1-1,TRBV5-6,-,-,ASTGQSNTEAF
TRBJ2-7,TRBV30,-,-,AWSVSSEQY
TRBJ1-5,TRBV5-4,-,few,ASSLGEGPQH
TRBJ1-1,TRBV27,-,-,ASSPRIGRNTEAF
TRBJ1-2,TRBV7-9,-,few,ASSYGDYGYT
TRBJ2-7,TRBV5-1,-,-,ASSSGVSYEQY
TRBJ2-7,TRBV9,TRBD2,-,ASSAGTSGNYEQY
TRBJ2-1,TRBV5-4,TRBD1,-,ASSLGRTGGSYNEQF
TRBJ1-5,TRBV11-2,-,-,ASSLEALQPQH
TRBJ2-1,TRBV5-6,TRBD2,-,ASSLLGGRNNEQF
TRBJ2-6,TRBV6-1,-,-,ASGTGYGANVLT
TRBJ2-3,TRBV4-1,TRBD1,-,ASSHGQGAFADTQY
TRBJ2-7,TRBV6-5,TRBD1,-,ASRDRGLIEQY
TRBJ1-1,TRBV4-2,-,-,ASSQELEMDTEAF
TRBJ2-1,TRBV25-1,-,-,ASSENPGGPNEQF
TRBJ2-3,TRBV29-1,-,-,SGIREVDTQY
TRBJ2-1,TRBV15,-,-,ATSSRGLDLYEQF
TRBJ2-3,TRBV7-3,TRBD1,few,ASSLDRFSSGTQY
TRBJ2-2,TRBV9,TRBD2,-,ASSPGTSGNTGELF
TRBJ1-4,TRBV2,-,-,AGGQGRSTNEKLF